Below, 12 T cell receptor beta chains from the same sample are listed, as sequenced in a study of Ad26.COV2.S vaccination and SARS-CoV-2 variants. Assay used: immunoSEQ multiplex PCR; TCRdb lists only in-frame clones, some missing. The sample shows roughly 460,000 clones, 89% of them seen only once. Specified treatment: roughly 20 received Ad26.COV2.S at low or high dose, single or two shots; five or six received placebo; per-sample allocation not given. Sample collection was performed on day 63 after the first vaccine or placebo injection. Specimen: peripheral blood, collected in a trial of Ad26.COV2.S vaccine versus placebo. The receptors here all came from a person between 18 and 65 years old who received the Ad26.COV2.S COVID-19 vaccine or a placebo.

The CDR3 nucleotides are TGTGCCAGCAGCCAGTTGGGAACCAATGAGCAGTTCTTC. Translating it yields CASSQLGTNEQFF. The V gene is TRBV3-1 (or the pseudogene TRBV3-2), the J gene TRBJ2-1; D not resolved. The ends were cut back, 3 bases at V and 6 bases at J, with 9 bases in the middle. CDR3 size: 13 residues. Germline V gene sequence: CDR1 LGHDT, CDR2 YNNKEL (reference sequence).

The V call is TRBV7-2, the J call TRBJ2-1, with 7 bases lining up with TRBD2. The germline V gene encodes CDR1 SGHTA and CDR2 FQGNSA. The J segment lost 4 bases and the V segment lost 1 base, leaving 7 bases of the junction unmatched. This CDR3 is 16 amino acids long. CDR3 protein: CASSLVRVAGYNEQFF. CDR3 DNA sequence: TGTGCCAGCAGCTTAGTAAGAGTAGCGGGTTACAATGAGCAGTTCTTC.

The chain links TRBV27 to TRBJ2-1; 9 nucleotides match TRBD1. Germline V lookup: CDR1 MNHEY, CDR2 SMNVEV (reference sequence). The V gene end was trimmed by 4 bases and the J gene end by 9 bases; junction bases not matched to a gene: 10. The CDR3 contains 15 residues. DNA of the CDR3: TGTGCCAGCAGTTCCCCCCTACAGGGGGCAAGTGAGCAGTTCTTC. Its translation is CASSSPLQGASEQFF.

The rearrangement joins TRBV3-1 (or the pseudogene TRBV3-2) to TRBJ2-1; weak D call: TRBD1 (7 bases). Germline CDR1 reads LGHDT; CDR2 reads YNNKEL (reference sequence). The CDR3 is made up of 15 amino acids. The V gene lost 6 bases and the J gene lost 8 bases, with 20 bases spanning the gap. CDR3 DNA: TGTGCCAGCAGACGGAGGGGGCGCTCATCTCATGAGCAGTTCTTC. Encoded protein: CASRRRGRSSHEQFF.

This clone has only one observation. The gene calls are TRBV6-1 and TRBJ2-5; D remains unclear. Germline V gene data show CDR1 as MNHNS and CDR2 as SASEGT. CDR3 length equals 15 residues. Trimming cost V 1 base and J 5 bases, with 14 bases left between them. The CDR3 bases are TGTGCCAGCAGTGAAGTCAAGATCATCCAGGAGACCCAGTACTTC. As protein: CASSEVKIIQETQYF.

The gene calls are TRBV4-3 and TRBJ2-3; D perhaps matches TRBD2 (5 bases). This CDR3 region has 15 residues. Trimming cost V 0 bases and J 2 bases, with 9 bases left between them. Looked up from germline, CDR1 is LGHNA and CDR2 is YSLEER. In DNA form, the CDR3 reads TGCGCCAGCAGCCAAGAGAGGGTACCCACAGATACGCAGTATTTT. Encoded protein: CASSQERVPTDTQYF.

The chain links TRBV18 to TRBJ2-5; weak D call: TRBD2 (6 bases). CDR1 is KGHSH, CDR2 LQKENI, per germline. The CDR3 contains 13 residues. Deletions cut 4 bases from V and 3 bases from J, with 9 bases between. The chain's CDR3 is CASSRGGEETQYF. For the CDR3, the DNA is TGTGCCAGCTCACGTGGAGGGGAAGAGACCCAGTACTTC.

The chain carries TRBV28 and TRBJ1-2; unclear D gene. In germline, CDR1 is MDHEN, CDR2 SYDVKM. V lost 8 bases to trimming and J lost 5 bases, with 18 bases between them. This CDR3 spans 14 amino acids. For the CDR3, the DNA is TGTGCCAGCGGACGGATCGACCCTATTTATGGCTACACCTTC. This codes for CASGRIDPIYGYTF.

V gene TRBV5-4 combines with J gene TRBJ2-1, with TRBD1 matching 9 bases. The CDR3 consists of 16 residues. CDR1 is SGHNT and CDR2 is YYREEE in the germline V gene (reference sequence). J was trimmed by 4 bases and V by 6 bases; bases with no gene match: 11. This chain's CDR3 is CASTRISGQGYNEQFF. In nucleotides, the CDR3 is TGTGCCAGCACCCGTATTTCGGGACAGGGTTACAATGAGCAGTTCTTC.

J is TRBJ2-5 and V is TRBV28, with 7 bases that match TRBD1. Germline assignment: CDR1 MDHEN and CDR2 SYDVKM. V shed 1 base and J 5 bases; nucleotides not matched to a gene: 10. CDR3 size: 16 residues. The CDR3 DNA sequence: TGTGCCAGCAGTTTATACCCCACAGGGGAAGGGGAGACCCAGTACTTC. It translates to CASSLYPTGEGETQYF.

This sequence joins TRBV2 and TRBJ2-7; D may be TRBD1 (6 bases). V gave up 4 bases and J gave up 3 bases, with 10 bases separating them. The CDR3 contains 13 residues. The germline V gene has CDR1 SNHLY and CDR2 FYNNEI. The chain's CDR3 is CASSVQGYYEQYF. CDR3 in DNA: TGTGCCAGCAGTGTACAGGGCTACTACGAGCAGTACTTC.

The chain combines TRBV5-4 with TRBJ2-1; D possibly corresponds to TRBD1 (6 bases). The CDR3 spans 14 residues. V was trimmed by 0 bases and J by 4 bases, leaving 8 bases between them. The germline V gene encodes CDR1 SGHNT and CDR2 YYREEE (reference sequence). This CDR3 is CASSLATGYNEQFF. CDR3 DNA sequence: TGTGCCAGCAGCTTGGCAACAGGGTACAATGAGCAGTTCTTC.